This TCR beta chain was identified during a study of Tregs in tolerant kidney transplant recipients. This CDR3 comprises 13 residues. The germline V gene has CDR1 MGHRA and CDR2 YSYEKL. The germline V and J ends were trimmed by 0 bases and 3 bases, with 6 bases remaining between them. Some clones are missing from TCRdb's copy, which holds only in-frame ones; the method was immunoSEQ multiplex PCR. The sample lists about 50,000 clones, roughly nine tenths occurring once. Recipients received nonmyeloablative bone marrow transplants from related graft donors, with transient mixed chimerism. The chain employs TRBV4-1 and TRBJ2-7; D not resolved. The receptor comes from a human patient who received a combined kidney and bone marrow transplant. The T cells may partly be graft donor cells. The specimen was CD8+ T cells from blood (PBMCs), collected 12 months after the transplant. The CDR3 sequence: CASSQERGYEQYF. The CDR3 coding sequence is TGCGCCAGCAGCCAAGAGAGAGGCTACGAGCAGTACTTC.